A single T cell receptor beta chain is shown here with its context. TCRdb's table, derived via immunoSEQ multiplex PCR, lists solely in-frame clones and lacks some. The sample includes about 83,000 clones, about 88% of them seen just once. The entry originates in a study of blood T cell repertoires in COVID-19. Turning to the study itself: The analysed material was cDNA or gDNA that came from T cells, B-cell-depleted T cells, or PBMCs.

V shed 3 bases and J shed 2 bases, with 10 bases lying between them. The CDR3 extends over 15 amino acids. Germline V gene data show CDR1 as SEHNR and CDR2 as FQNEAQ (reference sequence). The chain combines TRBV7-9 with TRBJ1-4, with D perhaps TRBD1 (6 bases). Specimen: peripheral blood. The TCR sequence derives from a woman aged 80 or older with active or convalescent COVID-19. The CDR3 bases are TGTGCCAGCAGCTTCCCCCAGGGGACTAATGAAAAACTGTTTTTT. It codes for CASSFPQGTNEKLFF.